The 31 T cell receptor beta chains given below trace back to one sample, sequenced in a study of graft-versus-host responses after intestinal transplantation. There were 200,000 CFSE-labeled responder cells plated together with 200,000 irradiated, violet-dye-labeled stimulator cells. Assay: immunoSEQ multiplex PCR; the TCRdb copy retains only in-frame clones and omits some. The sample lists about 7,000 clones, roughly 30% occurring once. The sample consisted of alloreactive CD8+ T cells from a mixed lymphocyte reaction culture, taken before transplantation. Subset defined: CFSE-low proliferating T cells sorted from roughly six-day pre-transplant mixed lymphocyte reaction (GvH or HvG direction). The origin of the receptors is a human patient who was an organ donor for intestinal transplantation.

This clone appeared a few times. V gene TRBV7-4 combines with J gene TRBJ1-1, with D possibly being TRBD1 (5 bases). CDR1 SGHVT and CDR2 SQSDAQ come from the germline V gene. The CDR3 has 14 residues. Trimming stripped 1 base from V and 4 bases from J, with 10 bases between. CDR3 nucleotide sequence: TGTGCCAGCAGCTTAGGCTTTGGGGGCACTGAAGCTTTCTTT. Amino acid sequence: CASSLGFGGTEAFF.

The J gene is TRBJ1-1, the V gene TRBV19; a weak D match, TRBD1 (5 bases). Trimming removed 4 bases from V and 4 bases from J, with 13 bases in between. The length of the CDR3 is 14 residues. Germline-derived CDR1 and CDR2 are LNHDA and SQIVND (reference sequence). CDR3 residues: CASSSRGWGTEAFF. The CDR3 nucleotides are TGTGCCAGTAGTAGTCGGGGGTGGGGCACTGAAGCTTTCTTT.

This clone was counted a few times. The chain recombines TRBV7-9 with TRBJ2-3; maybe TRBD1 (6 bases). The CDR3 totals 15 residues. V was shortened by 5 bases and J by 0 bases, with 12 bases between the two germline ends. Germline V gene data show CDR1 as SEHNR and CDR2 as FQNEAQ (reference sequence). CDR3 nucleotide sequence: TGTGCCAGCAGCCCCCCTACAGGGAGCACAGATACGCAGTATTTT. Amino acids: CASSPPTGSTDTQYF.

The V call is TRBV6-6, the J call TRBJ1-5; 7 bases are a match to TRBD1. The germline gives CDR1 MNHNY, CDR2 SVGAGI (reference sequence). The CDR3 extends over 15 amino acids. V was clipped by 4 bases and J by 0 bases; unmatched bases: 3. CDR3 in amino acids: CASSWDRYSNQPQHF. CDR3 coding DNA: TGTGCCAGCAGTTGGGACAGATATAGCAATCAGCCCCAGCATTTT.

The table lists this clone with a few counts. The V and J genes are TRBV19 and TRBJ2-7; D is possibly TRBD1 (6 bases). Germline CDR1 is LNHDA and CDR2 is SQIVND (reference sequence). CDR3 length equals 14 residues. The V end lost 2 bases, the J end lost 2 bases, and 10 bases lay between the germline ends. DNA for the CDR3: TGTGCCAGTAGTATACATACAGGGCCCTACGAGCAGTACTTC. Residues: CASSIHTGPYEQYF.

This clone was observed a handful of times. CDR3: CASSPDFYSTDTQYF. Written as DNA, the CDR3 is TGTGCCAGCAGCCCCGACTTTTATTCCACAGATACGCAGTATTTT. The chain employs TRBV6-4 and TRBJ2-3; D gene uncertain. The CDR3 runs 15 residues. V lost 6 bases and J lost 2, with 15 bases in between. Germline V gene data show CDR1 as MRHNA and CDR2 as SNTAGT.

This clone was detected a few times. J is TRBJ2-7 and V is TRBV6-1; D gene uncertain. The CDR3 sequence is 13 residues long. The V gene lost 3 bases and the J gene lost 2 bases, with 8 bases spanning the gap. Germline-derived CDR1 and CDR2 are MNHNS and SASEGT. DNA for the CDR3: TGTGCCAGCAGTGATCGGACGCCCTACGAGCAGTACTTC. Translation gives CASSDRTPYEQYF.

The genes are TRBV29-1 and TRBJ1-2, with TRBD1 as a possible D gene (5 bases). The V gene lost 4 bases and the J gene lost 4 bases, with 10 bases spanning the gap. This CDR3 spans 12 amino acids. Germline CDR1 and CDR2: SQVTM and ANQGSEA. CDR3 nucleotide sequence: TGCAGCGTTGTAGGCCAGGGCTATGGCTACACCTTC. Its translation: CSVVGQGYGYTF.

The chain is built from TRBV6-1 and TRBJ1-2, with a possible D match to TRBD1 (6 bases). In germline, CDR1 is MNHNS, CDR2 SASEGT. This CDR3 spans 14 amino acids. Trimming took 6 bases from V and 4 from J, leaving 15 bases between them. CDR3 protein: CASSGQGPFYGYTF. The CDR3 DNA reads TGTGCCAGCAGCGGCCAGGGGCCCTTCTATGGCTACACCTTC.

This rearrangement joins TRBV13 to TRBJ2-1; 8 bases fit TRBD2. This CDR3 contains 14 residues. Trimming took 5 bases from V and 6 from J; bases not matched to a gene: 6. Germline V gives CDR1 PRHDT, CDR2 FYEKMQ (reference sequence). CDR3 residues: CASSLGGARNEQFF. CDR3 nucleotides: TGTGCCAGCAGCCTCGGGGGGGCCCGCAATGAGCAGTTCTTC.

In this sample, this clone turned up a few times. V usage is TRBV19 and J usage is TRBJ1-4; D possibly corresponds to TRBD1 (5 bases). The V and J ends lost 6 bases and 5 bases respectively, with 16 bases between them. This CDR3 has 15 residues. Germline CDR1 and CDR2: LNHDA and SQIVND (reference sequence). The CDR3 loop is CASRGGRGPNEKLFF. In nucleotides, the CDR3 is TGTGCCAGTAGGGGGGGGAGGGGCCCCAATGAAAAACTGTTTTTT.

This chain joins TRBV21-1 and TRBJ2-3; the table's TRBD2 call for D was not verified on the DNA. TRBV21-1 is labeled a pseudogene. This CDR3 contains 14 residues. The chain's CDR3 is CASRTRACTDTQYF. The CDR3 DNA reads as TGTGCCAGCAGAACTAGAGCTTGCACAGATACGCAGTATTTT.

The chain combines TRBV7-9 with TRBJ2-2; possibly TRBD2 for D (5 bases). Germline CDR1 and CDR2: SEHNR and FQNEAQ (reference sequence). This CDR3 is 13 amino acids long. V shed 5 bases and J shed 4 bases, with 8 bases lying between them. The CDR3 here is CASSQLGTGELFF. The DNA for the CDR3 is TGTGCCAGCAGCCAACTAGGCACCGGGGAGCTGTTTTTT.

This clone was picked up one time. This sequence joins TRBV5-5 and TRBJ2-1, with D possibly being TRBD1 (6 bases). The V gene lost 4 bases and the J gene lost 5 bases, with 22 bases spanning the gap. Germline loops: CDR1 SGHKS, CDR2 YYEKEE (reference sequence). The CDR3 length is 17 residues. CDR3 in amino acids: CASSPETDRQQNNEQFF. For the CDR3, the DNA is TGTGCCAGCAGCCCAGAAACCGACAGGCAACAGAACAATGAGCAGTTCTTC.

This clone occurred a few times. The V and J genes are TRBV7-2 and TRBJ1-3, with 10 bases identical to TRBD1. Germline loops: CDR1 SGHTA, CDR2 FQGNSA. V shed 5 bases, J shed 0 bases, and the junction held 4 bases outside the gene matches. This CDR3 region has 16 residues. CDR3 coding DNA: TGTGCCAGCAGCAGACGACAGGGGGCCTCTGGAAACACCATATATTTT. Amino acids: CASSRRQGASGNTIYF.

This clone was picked up a small number of times. The rearrangement links TRBV5-5 to TRBJ1-5; D is unclear. The V gene lost 2 bases and the J gene lost 4 bases, with 4 bases spanning the gap. CDR1 SGHKS and CDR2 YYEKEE come from the germline V gene (reference sequence). The CDR3 runs to 12 residues. This CDR3 reads CASSLMNQPQHF. Here the CDR3 DNA reads TGTGCCAGCAGCTTAATGAATCAGCCCCAGCATTTT.

In its sample, this clone is medium-sized. V gene TRBV5-1 combines with J gene TRBJ1-2; a possible D gene is TRBD1 (5 bases). The CDR3 covers 14 residues. Germline assignment: CDR1 SGHRS and CDR2 YFSETQ. Trimming shortened V by 1 base and J by 6 bases, and 13 bases separated the two germline ends. For the CDR3, the DNA is TGCGCCAGCAGCTTGTCCCCCAGGGTAGATGGCTACACCTTC. It specifies CASSLSPRVDGYTF. Full variable domain (outside the CDR3, taken from reference TRBV5-1 and TRBJ1-2): KAGVTQTPRYLIKTRGQQVTLSCSPISGHRSVSWYQQTPGQGLQFLFEYFSETQRNKGNFPGRFSGRQFSNSRSEMNVSTLELGDSALYLCASSLSPRVDGYTFGSGTRLTVV.

The gene calls are TRBV7-2 and TRBJ2-7; TRBD2 is a possible D gene (5 bases). Trimming stripped 3 bases from V and 5 bases from J, with 8 bases between. The CDR3 is 12 amino acids. Germline-derived CDR1 and CDR2 are SGHTA and FQGNSA. The CDR3 is CASSFGVDEQYF. The CDR3 DNA reads TGTGCCAGCAGCTTCGGGGTAGACGAGCAGTACTTC.

The sample holds a few counts of this clone. CDR3 region: CASSLLRWNTGELFF. Here the CDR3 DNA reads TGCGCCAGCAGTCTTCTTAGGTGGAACACCGGGGAGCTGTTTTTT. This chain joins TRBV4-1 and TRBJ2-2; D uncertain. V was shortened by 6 bases and J by 1 base, with 12 bases between the two germline ends. CDR1 and CDR2 from the germline V gene are MGHRA and YSYEKL. This CDR3 is built from 15 residues.

This clone showed up just a few times. The rearrangement joins TRBV6-8 to TRBJ1-1, with no clear D. The CDR3 sequence is 14 residues long. Trimming stripped 3 bases from V and 0 bases from J, with 8 bases between. From germline, CDR1 is MNHGY and CDR2 SAAAGT. CDR3 in amino acids: CASSYQPLNTEAFF. The CDR3 DNA sequence: TGTGCCAGCAGTTATCAACCTTTGAACACTGAAGCTTTCTTT.

This clone is medium-sized within its sample. The chain carries TRBV7-6 and TRBJ2-3; D is undetermined. The CDR3 totals 15 residues. Germline lookup yields CDR1 SGHVS and CDR2 FNYEAQ. Deletions cut 3 bases from V and 6 bases from J, with 16 bases between. CDR3 nucleotide sequence: TGTGCCAGCAGCTTCTTAGGCGGCTCCGGGGATACGCAGTATTTT. Translated, it gives CASSFLGGSGDTQYF.

This clone was recorded a few times. Possible read error: a much larger clone is one base away. This specimen includes other DNA sequences encoding the same CDR3. V usage is TRBV6-6 and J usage is TRBJ1-2, with D possibly matching TRBD1 (6 bases). V dropped 6 bases and J dropped 4 bases, with 15 bases sitting between them. Germline V gives CDR1 MNHNY, CDR2 SVGAGI (reference sequence). The CDR3 runs 14 residues. The CDR3 nucleotides are TGTGCCAGCAGCCCTTGGGACACGGGCTATGGCTACACCTTC. Protein: CASSPWDTGYGYTF.

This clone was counted only a few times. The chain couples TRBV6-5 to TRBJ1-1; TRBD1 is a possible D gene (5 bases). The CDR3 totals 13 residues. Germline V lookup: CDR1 MNHEY, CDR2 SVGAGI. Trimming cost V 10 bases and J 5 bases, with 17 bases left between them. DNA for the CDR3: TGTGCCACCCAGGTAGGGGCAAGGACTGAAGCTTTCTTT. Encoded protein: CATQVGARTEAFF.

V usage is TRBV7-7 and J usage is TRBJ2-6, with D perhaps given as TRBD1 or TRBD2 (5 bases each). The CDR3 totals 17 residues. The V end was cut by 5 bases, the J end by 5 bases, with 19 bases between. CDR1 and CDR2 from the germline V gene are SSHAT and FNYEAQ (reference sequence). Here the CDR3 DNA reads TGTGCCAGCAGCACGGGGCTGCCACAAAGTCGGGCCAACGTCCTGACTTTC. Protein sequence: CASSTGLPQSRANVLTF.

The chain carries TRBV7-8 and TRBJ2-7; D may match TRBD1 or TRBD2 (5 bases each). The CDR3 covers 15 residues. The ends were cut back, 4 bases at V and 4 bases at J, with 17 bases in the middle. Per germline, CDR1 SGHVS and CDR2 FQNEAQ. CDR3 DNA: TGTGCCAGCAGCTCGGGACCGATGCAACTTTACGAGCAGTACTTC. Translating it yields CASSSGPMQLYEQYF.

By proportion, this clone is large. J is TRBJ2-7 and V is TRBV6-6; a weak D match, TRBD2 (5 bases). The CDR3 consists of 14 residues. CDR1 is MNHNY, CDR2 SVGAGI, per germline (reference sequence). Trimming took 9 bases from V and 0 from J, leaving 15 bases between them. CDR3 bases: TGTGCCAGTAGCGAACTCTCAAGCTCCTACGAGCAGTACTTC. This translates into CASSELSSSYEQYF.

This clone is medium-sized. J is TRBJ2-7 and V is TRBV4-2, with a tentative D call TRBD2 (6 bases). The CDR3 contains 15 residues. V lost 2 bases to trimming and J lost 9 bases, with 20 bases between them. The germline V gene encodes CDR1 LGHNA and CDR2 YNFKEQ. Written as DNA, the CDR3 is TGTGCCAGCAGCCAACCGGGACTGCCCCCTTTGGTGCAGTACTTC. This sequence encodes CASSQPGLPPLVQYF.

The V gene is TRBV10-1, the J gene TRBJ1-5, with 8 bases that match TRBD1. Germline CDR1 WNHNN, CDR2 SYGVQD (reference sequence). This CDR3 spans 18 amino acids. The trim removed 0 bases at V and 0 bases at J, leaving 7 bases unmatched. The chain's CDR3 is CASSESDRGLYSNQPQHF. DNA of the CDR3: TGCGCCAGCAGTGAGTCCGACAGGGGCCTTTATAGCAATCAGCCCCAGCATTTT.

This clone counts as medium-sized (0.01 to 0.1%). V gene TRBV4-1 combines with J gene TRBJ2-1, with TRBD1 identical over 7 bases. The CDR3 totals 14 residues. Germline assignment: CDR1 MGHRA and CDR2 YSYEKL. With V trimmed by 4 bases and J by 15 bases, 15 bases remained unmatched. The CDR3 coding sequence is TGCGCCAGCAGCCTTGCCCCACCCGGGACAGATCCGTTCTTC. Translating gives CASSLAPPGTDPFF.

The V and J genes are TRBV29-1 and TRBJ2-7; D may be TRBD1 (6 bases). CDR1 is SQVTM, CDR2 ANQGSEA, per germline. This CDR3 is built from 14 residues. V was trimmed by 1 base and J by 0 bases, leaving 10 bases between them. This CDR3 is CSVEGQDSSYEQYF. CDR3 DNA sequence: TGCAGCGTTGAAGGACAGGACAGCTCCTACGAGCAGTACTTC.

This clone is labeled as medium-sized. The V gene is TRBV7-9, the J gene TRBJ2-1, with D possibly TRBD1 on 6 matching bases. The CDR3 totals 15 residues. The germline gives CDR1 SEHNR, CDR2 FQNEAQ (reference sequence). Trimming stripped 7 bases from V and 0 bases from J, with 13 bases between. The CDR3 DNA sequence: TGTGCCAGCAATACAGGGATCAGCTCCTACAATGAGCAGTTCTTC. Translated: CASNTGISSYNEQFF. Looking up the rest from reference TRBV7-9 and TRBJ2-1 gives the full variable domain: DTGVSQNPRHKITKRGQNVTFRCDPISEHNRLYWYRQTLGQGPEFLTYFQNEAQLEKSRLLSDRFSAERPKGSFSTLEIQRTEQGDSAMYLCASNTGISSYNEQFFGPGTRLTVL.